The 18 T cell receptor beta chains listed next were all sequenced from one sample in a study of blood T cell repertoires in COVID-19. Using immunoSEQ multiplex PCR, the repertoire was profiled, and TCRdb retains in-frame clones only, with some absent. The repertoire holds about 270,000 clones, around 91% seen once, with 2% to 3% in the top ten. The sequencing sample was made of PBMCs or T cells enriched from blood (not recorded which). These receptor sequences come from a woman younger than 30 who had recovered from COVID-19.

This clone was detected once. The chain uses TRBV5-1 and TRBJ2-3; D is possibly TRBD1 (5 bases). CDR1 is SGHRS, CDR2 YFSETQ, per germline. This CDR3 is 16 amino acids long. Trimming left V 4 bases short and J 3 bases short, with 18 bases between. CDR3 sequence: CASSPAGRGATDTQYF. The CDR3 region has the DNA TGCGCCAGCAGCCCGGCAGGGCGTGGGGCAACAGATACGCAGTATTTT. Using reference TRBV5-1 and TRBJ2-3 for the parts outside the CDR3, the full variable domain is KAGVTQTPRYLIKTRGQQVTLSCSPISGHRSVSWYQQTPGQGLQFLFEYFSETQRNKGNFPGRFSGRQFSNSRSEMNVSTLELGDSALYLCASSPAGRGATDTQYFGPGTRLTVL.

V gene TRBV5-1 combines with J gene TRBJ1-2; D might be TRBD1 (5 bases). The germline V gene encodes CDR1 SGHRS and CDR2 YFSETQ. This CDR3 comprises 14 residues. Trimming took off 0 bases at V and 4 bases at J, with 10 bases between the two ends. Here the CDR3 reads CASSLEVTAYGYTF. The CDR3 DNA is TGCGCCAGCAGCTTGGAGGTGACAGCCTATGGCTACACCTTC.

The V and J genes are TRBV7-8 and TRBJ1-4; perhaps TRBD1 as D (5 bases). Germline CDR1 SGHVS, CDR2 FQNEAQ. There are 13 residues in the CDR3. V lost 8 bases and J 5 bases, leaving 12 bases between the germline ends. CDR3: CASSGGANEKLFF. The CDR3, as DNA: TGTGCCAGCTCGGGGGGAGCCAATGAAAAACTGTTTTTT.

The chain uses TRBV6-5 and TRBJ1-5; a weak D match, TRBD1 (5 bases). Germline V gene lookup returns CDR1 MNHEY and CDR2 SVGAGI. There are 15 residues in the CDR3. The V end lost 4 bases, the J end lost 7 bases, and 17 bases lay between the germline ends. The CDR3 bases are TGTGCCAGCAGTTCCCGGACACCAAGGGGCCAGCCCCAGCATTTT. It specifies CASSSRTPRGQPQHF.

The chain recombines TRBV2 with TRBJ1-1; D is undetermined. Germline V gene sequence: CDR1 SNHLY, CDR2 FYNNEI. Trimming removed 7 bases from V and 6 bases from J, with 12 bases in between. This CDR3 comprises 12 residues. Written as DNA, the CDR3 is TGTGCCAGCACGCAGGATTGGGCTGAAGCTTTCTTT. Amino acid sequence: CASTQDWAEAFF.

This clone is a singleton in its sample. The V and J genes are TRBV10-3 and TRBJ2-5; possibly TRBD1 for D (5 bases). With 3 bases removed from V and 3 bases from J, the gap between germline ends came to 5 bases. CDR1 and CDR2 from the germline V gene are ENHRY and SYGVKD. The CDR3 contains 12 residues. The CDR3 spells CAISDREETQYF. As DNA, the CDR3 is TGTGCCATCAGTGACAGGGAAGAGACCCAGTACTTC.

The chain is built from TRBV5-8 and TRBJ2-7, with a tentative D call TRBD1 (6 bases). The CDR3 spans 13 residues. Germline V gene data show CDR1 as SGHTS and CDR2 as YDEGEE. The germline V and J ends were trimmed by 4 bases and 5 bases, with 13 bases remaining between them. CDR3 in DNA: TGTGCCAGCAGCCTGAGGGGGAAGGACGAGCAGTACTTC. Its protein is CASSLRGKDEQYF.

The CDR3 loop is CASRGLLNRYTF. CDR3 nucleotides: TGTGCCAGCAGGGGCCTCCTAAACCGCTACACCTTC. This chain connects TRBV6-4 to TRBJ1-2, with D unresolved. CDR1 and CDR2 (germline): MRHNA, SNTAGT. Trimming took 6 bases from V and 9 from J, leaving 14 bases between them. This CDR3 spans 12 amino acids.

The V and J genes are TRBV7-9 and TRBJ2-5, with D perhaps TRBD2 (6 bases). In germline, CDR1 is SEHNR, CDR2 FQNEAQ (reference sequence). The CDR3 contains 13 residues. The V end was cut by 6 bases, the J end by 2 bases, with 10 bases between. CDR3 amino acids: CASSPAGQETQYF. CDR3 in DNA: TGTGCCAGCAGTCCCGCGGGACAAGAGACCCAGTACTTC.

The V and J genes are TRBV4-1 and TRBJ1-2, with D perhaps matching TRBD1 (6 bases). This CDR3 contains 16 residues. V lost 4 bases and J 2 bases, leaving 17 bases between the germline ends. CDR1 MGHRA and CDR2 YSYEKL come from the germline V gene. Here the CDR3 reads CASSPTPGGANYGYTF. CDR3 bases: TGCGCCAGCAGCCCGACCCCGGGGGGGGCGAACTATGGCTACACCTTC.

The chain recombines TRBV3-1 (or the pseudogene TRBV3-2) with TRBJ2-7, with D tentatively TRBD1 (6 bases). V lost 6 bases and J lost 1, with 10 bases in between. The CDR3 has 13 residues. Germline CDR1 LGHDT, CDR2 YNNKEL (reference sequence). CDR3 nucleotide sequence: TGTGCCAGCAGTCGAGGACAGTCCTACGAGCAGTACTTC. Translated, it gives CASSRGQSYEQYF.

The chain has TRBV11-2 and TRBJ1-1; maybe TRBD1 (6 bases). The germline CDR1 and CDR2 sequences are SGHAT and FQNNGV. V was trimmed by 6 bases and J by 7 bases, leaving 24 bases between them. This CDR3 contains 16 residues. The CDR3 protein is CASSYRGRTDFDEAFF. The CDR3 DNA sequence: TGTGCCAGCAGTTATCGCGGTAGGACAGATTTTGATGAAGCTTTCTTT.

The chain uses TRBV2 and TRBJ2-3, with 10 positions matching TRBD2. The germline gives CDR1 SNHLY, CDR2 FYNNEI. Trimming cost V 3 bases and J 3 bases; bases outside gene matches: 9. This CDR3 contains 17 residues. In DNA form, the CDR3 reads TGTGCCAGCAGTGACGCGGCTAGCGGGGGCCTTACAGATACGCAGTATTTT. Translating it yields CASSDAASGGLTDTQYF.

The V gene is TRBV5-1, the J gene TRBJ1-1, with unresolved D. Germline-derived CDR1 and CDR2 are SGHRS and YFSETQ. Trimming shortened V by 6 bases and J by 6 bases, and 15 bases separated the two germline ends. The CDR3 loop spans 13 amino acids. CDR3 DNA sequence: TGCGCCAGCAAGCCCAAGTCGGAGCCTGAAGCTTTCTTT. Protein: CASKPKSEPEAFF. Using reference TRBV5-1 and TRBJ1-1 for the parts outside the CDR3, the full variable domain is KAGVTQTPRYLIKTRGQQVTLSCSPISGHRSVSWYQQTPGQGLQFLFEYFSETQRNKGNFPGRFSGRQFSNSRSEMNVSTLELGDSALYLCASKPKSEPEAFFGQGTRLTVV.

The J gene is TRBJ1-1, the V gene TRBV9, with TRBD1 matching 7 bases. The length of the CDR3 is 14 residues. From germline, CDR1 is SGDLS and CDR2 YYNGEE. V dropped 2 bases and J dropped 0; count of bases not matched to a gene: 1. The CDR3 DNA is TGTGCCAGCAGCGTTGGGACAGTGAACACTGAAGCTTTCTTT. This sequence encodes CASSVGTVNTEAFF.

This clone has just one count. This sequence joins TRBV18 and TRBJ2-7, with 7 positions matching TRBD2. The germline CDR1 and CDR2 sequences are KGHSH and LQKENI. The trim removed 0 bases at V and 6 bases at J, leaving 8 bases unmatched. The CDR3 spans 15 residues. Here the CDR3 DNA reads TGTGCCAGCTCACCACCGGGAGGACTAGACGGCGAGCAGTACTTC. Amino acids: CASSPPGGLDGEQYF.

V usage is TRBV5-8 and J usage is TRBJ1-2; the match to TRBD1 covers 8 bases. The CDR3 has 15 residues. V gave up 1 base and J gave up 6 bases; unmatched junction bases: 8. Germline V lookup: CDR1 SGHTS, CDR2 YDEGEE. In DNA form, the CDR3 reads TGTGCCAGCAGCTTGTTTGGGCAGGGGGCGGATGGCTACACCTTC. Its protein is CASSLFGQGADGYTF.

The V call is TRBV18, the J call TRBJ1-2; tentative D call: TRBD1 (5 bases). CDR3 length: 14 residues. Trimming shortened V by 6 bases and J by 0 bases, and 11 bases separated the two germline ends. Germline lookup yields CDR1 KGHSH and CDR2 LQKENI. CDR3 sequence reads: CASSPDRANYGYTF. CDR3 DNA sequence: TGTGCCAGCTCTCCAGACAGAGCTAACTATGGCTACACCTTC.